Below are 23 T cell receptor beta chains sequenced from a single sample in a study of radiotherapy plus CTLA-4 blockade in lung cancer. Sequencing was performed with immunoSEQ multiplex PCR; in TCRdb, only in-frame clones are kept and a portion is missing. The repertoire holds some 110,000 clones, approximately 90% seen once, with about 7% in the top ten. Sequencing was performed on peripheral blood, taken from a patient treated with radiotherapy plus ipilimumab. Source of these receptors: a human donor with non-small cell lung cancer that progressed on radiotherapy plus ipilimumab.

V usage is TRBV27 and J usage is TRBJ2-5; D gene uncertain. The V gene lost 4 bases and the J gene lost 5 bases, with 11 bases spanning the gap. Germline loops: CDR1 MNHEY, CDR2 SMNVEV (reference sequence). This CDR3 contains 13 residues. CDR3 nucleotide sequence: TGTGCCAGCAGTTCCCGTAGATCCGAGACCCAGTACTTC. Amino acid sequence: CASSSRRSETQYF.

The gene calls are TRBV11-2 and TRBJ1-2; maybe TRBD1 (5 bases). V lost 7 bases to trimming and J lost 5 bases, with 14 bases between them. The length of the CDR3 is 13 residues. Looked up from germline, CDR1 is SGHAT and CDR2 is FQNNGV. Here the CDR3 reads CASTGIEGYGYTF. In DNA, the CDR3 is TGTGCCAGCACCGGGATAGAGGGGTATGGCTACACCTTC.

This chain uses TRBV5-1 with TRBJ2-2, with D hard to call. This CDR3 contains 15 residues. Germline V lookup: CDR1 SGHRS, CDR2 YFSETQ. V lost 8 bases and J 1 base, leaving 15 bases between the germline ends. The CDR3 reads CASAIGQGNTGELFF. CDR3 nucleotide sequence: TGCGCCAGTGCTATCGGGCAAGGGAACACCGGGGAGCTGTTTTTT.

CDR3 loop: CASSLGAGASDHGYTF. As DNA, the CDR3 is TGTGCCAGCAGCTTGGGTGCCGGGGCGTCGGATCATGGCTACACCTTC. V is TRBV5-5 and J is TRBJ1-2, with D possibly matching TRBD1 (5 bases). There are 16 residues in the CDR3. CDR1 is SGHKS and CDR2 is YYEKEE in the germline V gene (reference sequence). V was cut by 0 bases and J by 6 bases, with 18 bases left in between.

This clone turned up a few times. CDR3 DNA sequence: TGTGCCAGCAGCCCACGAACGGGCGAGGACGAGCAGTACTTC. Translating gives CASSPRTGEDEQYF. The chain combines TRBV21-1 with TRBJ2-7. TRBV21-1 is a listed pseudogene. The CDR3 length is 14 residues.

The J gene is TRBJ2-5, the V gene TRBV4-1; D remains ambiguous. Trimming shortened V by 0 bases and J by 5 bases, and 10 bases separated the two germline ends. Germline V CDR1 and CDR2: MGHRA, YSYEKL. The CDR3 length is 14 residues. The CDR3 coding sequence is TGCGCCAGCAGCCAAGAGCCAGGTCGGGAGACCCAGTACTTC. Residues: CASSQEPGRETQYF.

This sequence joins TRBV10-3 and TRBJ2-7; 9 bases are a match to TRBD1. Trimming at V came to 0 bases and at J to 8 bases, leaving 17 bases not matched to a gene. The CDR3 loop spans 18 amino acids. Per germline, CDR1 ENHRY and CDR2 SYGVKD. The DNA for the CDR3 is TGTGCCATCAGTGAGTCCCCGGGACAGGGCCACGAGCAGAAAAAGCAGTACTTC. Translation: CAISESPGQGHEQKKQYF.

The chain has TRBV5-1 and TRBJ2-1, with TRBD2 matching 8 bases. V dropped 4 bases and J dropped 3; count of bases not matched to a gene: 3. CDR3 length: 14 residues. Per germline, CDR1 SGHRS and CDR2 YFSETQ. The CDR3 DNA follows: TGCGCCAGCAGCATACTAGCGGACTACAATGAGCAGTTCTTC. This sequence encodes CASSILADYNEQFF.

V gene TRBV9 combines with J gene TRBJ2-1; a weak D match, TRBD2 (6 bases). The germline gives CDR1 SGDLS, CDR2 YYNGEE. The CDR3 spans 14 residues. V shed 4 bases and J shed 10 bases, with 18 bases lying between them. This CDR3 is CASSSRDSLLEQFF. The CDR3 DNA reads as TGTGCCAGCAGCTCCCGGGACTCCCTGTTGGAGCAGTTCTTC.

The chain recombines TRBV6-6 with TRBJ2-5; D call uncertain. The CDR3 totals 14 residues. V was clipped by 5 bases and J by 5 bases, with 15 bases between them. CDR1 is MNHNY and CDR2 is SVGAGI in the germline V gene (reference sequence). The CDR3 DNA reads as TGTGCCAGCAGTAACTACGGTGTTTTGGAGACCCAGTACTTC. This gives the protein CASSNYGVLETQYF.

A single count supports this clone. This chain connects TRBV6-1 to TRBJ2-7, with 7 bases lining up with TRBD1. The CDR3 length is 13 residues. V lost 3 bases to trimming and J lost 8 bases; unmatched junction nucleotides: 7. Germline values: CDR1 MNHNS, CDR2 SASEGT. CDR3 in amino acids: CASSDYETGKQYF. CDR3 DNA sequence: TGTGCCAGCAGTGATTATGAGACAGGGAAGCAGTACTTC.

The gene calls are TRBV19 and TRBJ1-1, with 7 bases fitting TRBD1. This CDR3 is built from 13 residues. J gave up 7 bases and V 4 bases, and 6 bases lay outside the gene matches. Germline assignment: CDR1 LNHDA and CDR2 SQIVND (reference sequence). The CDR3 nucleotides read TGTGCCAGTAGTACCTTGACAGGGTTTGAAGCTTTCTTT. It translates to CASSTLTGFEAFF.

This chain connects TRBV6-5 to TRBJ2-1; D is unresolved. This CDR3 is 16 amino acids long. Germline CDR1 MNHEY, CDR2 SVGAGI. Trimming shortened V by 0 bases and J by 3 bases, and 12 bases separated the two germline ends. The CDR3 region is CASSYSLASYYNEQFF. As DNA, the CDR3 is TGTGCCAGCAGTTACTCGCTGGCGAGTTACTACAATGAGCAGTTCTTC.

This chain uses TRBV18 with TRBJ2-4, with D tentatively TRBD2 (6 bases). CDR1 and CDR2 from the germline V gene are KGHSH and LQKENI. V was pared by 3 bases and J by 8 bases, with 11 bases between. The CDR3 sequence is 13 residues long. For the CDR3, the DNA is TGTGCCAGCTCACCCGGTGGAGGGGACATTCAGTACTTC. Its translation is CASSPGGGDIQYF.

This chain connects TRBV11-2 to TRBJ1-2, with D uncertain. With 3 bases removed from V and 3 bases from J, the gap between germline ends came to 11 bases. This CDR3 contains 14 residues. CDR1 is SGHAT and CDR2 is FQNNGV in the germline V gene. In DNA, the CDR3 is TGTGCCAGCAGCTTGATTACACCGTACTATGGCTACACCTTC. The encoded protein is CASSLITPYYGYTF.

The chain has TRBV7-6 and TRBJ1-1; D gene uncertain. Germline CDR1 reads SGHVS; CDR2 reads FNYEAQ. There are 15 residues in the CDR3. V dropped 7 bases and J dropped 1 base, with 16 bases sitting between them. CDR3 DNA: TGTGCCAGCATTCGAACGCCTGGGAAGAACACTGAAGCTTTCTTT. Protein: CASIRTPGKNTEAFF. The full variable domain, with the rest looked up from reference TRBV7-6 and TRBJ1-1, is GAGVSQSPRYKVTKRGQDVALRCDPISGHVSLYWYRQALGQGPEFLTYFNYEAQQDKSGLPNDRFSAERPEGSISTLTIQRTEQRDSAMYRCASIRTPGKNTEAFFGQGTRLTVV.

The chain is built from TRBV6-1 and TRBJ2-5; D is undetermined. Gene TRBJ2-7 matches the end of the DNA better, so the J call may be wrong. Looked up from germline, CDR1 is MNHNS and CDR2 is SASEGT. This CDR3 comprises 11 residues. The DNA for the CDR3 is TGTGCCAGCACCAACTCCTACGAGCAGTACTTC. This translates into CASTNSYEQYF.

The chain is built from TRBV6-5 and TRBJ1-2, with 8 bases matching TRBD1. J gave up 4 bases and V 6 bases, and 10 bases lay outside the gene matches. The CDR3 has 15 amino acids. Germline V gene data show CDR1 as MNHEY and CDR2 as SVGAGI. CDR3 nucleotide sequence: TGTGCCAGCAGACCTGGCGGGACAGGCGGCTATGGCTACACCTTC. Its translation: CASRPGGTGGYGYTF.

The V and J genes are TRBV5-1 and TRBJ2-4; TRBD1 agrees at 8 bases. V gave up 2 bases and J gave up 0 bases; unmatched junction bases: 4. CDR3 size: 16 residues. From germline, CDR1 is SGHRS and CDR2 YFSETQ. DNA for the CDR3: TGCGCCAGCAGCTTAGACAGGGGAATAGCCAAAAACATTCAGTACTTC. It specifies CASSLDRGIAKNIQYF.

V is TRBV30 and J is TRBJ2-7; no reliable D call. CDR1 is GTSNPN, CDR2 SVGIG, per germline (reference sequence). This CDR3 comprises 13 residues. V was clipped by 0 bases and J by 0 bases, with 6 bases between them. DNA for the CDR3: TGTGCCTGGAGTGTACAGCACTCCTACGAGCAGTACTTC. It specifies CAWSVQHSYEQYF.

The sample holds one count of this clone. The rearrangement joins TRBV12-5 to TRBJ2-7, with 10 positions matching TRBD1. V was clipped by 2 bases and J by 7 bases; unmatched bases: 5. Germline V gene lookup returns CDR1 LGHNT and CDR2 FRNRAP. This CDR3 has 14 amino acids. The CDR3 here is CASGLSPGQGEQYF. CDR3 in DNA: TGTGCTAGTGGTTTGTCTCCGGGACAGGGGGAGCAGTACTTC.

Sample share makes this clone medium-sized. V and J are TRBV6-1 and TRBJ1-1; no firm D call. Germline-derived CDR1 and CDR2 are MNHNS and SASEGT. V lost 8 bases and J lost 3, with 16 bases in between. The CDR3 is 14 amino acids. CDR3 protein: CASGLGSSDTEAFF. The CDR3 DNA sequence: TGTGCCAGCGGCCTAGGGTCGAGCGACACTGAAGCTTTCTTT.

This clone has a single count. V and J are TRBV11-3 and TRBJ1-1; tentatively, D is TRBD1 (6 bases). CDR1 is SGHNT and CDR2 is YENEEA in the germline V gene. The CDR3 covers 14 residues. V lost 2 bases, J lost 5 bases, and 12 bases lay in between. CDR3 sequence: CASSLRGEWTEAFF. The CDR3 DNA is TGTGCCAGCAGCTTAAGGGGGGAATGGACTGAAGCTTTCTTT.